Presented here are 25 T cell receptor beta chains from one specimen sequenced in a study of control samples from healthy donors and cancer patients. This table comes from immunoSEQ multiplex PCR, and its TCRdb copy is limited to in-frame clones, with some not included. The table lists approximately 100,000 clones, roughly 82% of them singletons. Sequencing was carried out using blood. The source is a man between 60 and 75 years old in good health.

The chain carries TRBV5-1 and TRBJ2-3; TRBD2 matches at 11 bases. The CDR3 contains 15 residues. The V and J ends lost 4 bases and 4 bases, in that order; junction bases with no gene match: 5. Germline values: CDR1 SGHRS, CDR2 YFSETQ. CDR3 nucleotide sequence: TGCGCCAGCAGCCAGACTAGCGGGAACGCAGATACGCAGTATTTT. This encodes CASSQTSGNADTQYF.

This chain uses TRBV28 with TRBJ1-5; TRBD1 might be the D (5 bases). CDR3 length: 18 amino acids. Germline CDR1 reads MDHEN; CDR2 reads SYDVKM. The V end was cut by 3 bases, the J end by 0 bases, with 18 bases between. CDR3 bases: TGTGCCAGCAGTTTCGAAGGGAGCGGGGGGTATAGCAATCAGCCCCAGCATTTT. Amino acid sequence: CASSFEGSGGYSNQPQHF.

The V gene is TRBV9, the J gene TRBJ2-2; D possibly matches TRBD1 or TRBD2 (6 bases each). The CDR3 spans 16 residues. CDR1 SGDLS and CDR2 YYNGEE come from the germline V gene. V was cut by 2 bases and J by 0 bases, with 11 bases left in between. CDR3 loop: CASSVGGGTNTGELFF. In DNA, the CDR3 is TGTGCCAGCAGCGTCGGAGGGGGGACGAACACCGGGGAGCTGTTTTTT.

The chain couples TRBV10-3 to TRBJ1-5; D uncertain. The V and J ends lost 2 bases and 0 bases respectively, with 14 bases between them. The CDR3 runs 17 residues. Germline values: CDR1 ENHRY, CDR2 SYGVKD. DNA for the CDR3: TGTGCCATCAGTGAGGATTCCGGACGATATAGCAATCAGCCCCAGCATTTT. Amino acids: CAISEDSGRYSNQPQHF.

This clone was found a few times. This chain links TRBV18 with TRBJ1-1, with D unclear. Germline lookup yields CDR1 KGHSH and CDR2 LQKENI. The germline V and J ends were trimmed by 6 bases and 1 base, with 6 bases remaining between them. The CDR3 contains 12 residues. CDR3 sequence (DNA): TGTGCCAGCTCGGTTGCGAACACTGAAGCTTTCTTT. Amino acid sequence: CASSVANTEAFF. Filled out from reference TRBV18 and TRBJ1-1, the complete variable domain reads NAGVMQNPRHLVRRRGQEARLRCSPMKGHSHVYWYRQLPEEGLKFMVYLQKENIIDESGMPKERFSAEFPKEGPSILRIQQVVRGDSAAYFCASSVANTEAFFGQGTRLTVV.

This clone has just one count. This sequence joins TRBV5-1 and TRBJ2-5; D might be TRBD1 (6 bases). Per germline, CDR1 SGHRS and CDR2 YFSETQ. The CDR3 has 12 residues. Trimming removed 5 bases at V and 5 bases at J, with 10 bases between. The CDR3: CASRVQGETQYF. Here the CDR3 DNA reads TGCGCCAGCAGAGTGCAGGGGGAGACCCAGTACTTC.

The chain joins TRBV2 to TRBJ2-5; D possibly matches TRBD1 or TRBD2 (6 bases each). CDR1 and CDR2 from the germline V gene are SNHLY and FYNNEI. V shed 8 bases and J shed 6 bases, with 25 bases lying between them. This CDR3 spans 16 amino acids. The CDR3 DNA follows: TGTGCCAGCCTAGGGGGAGGCCTCGGTGTTTTGAAGACCCAGTACTTC. Translating gives CASLGGGLGVLKTQYF.

The chain employs TRBV6-1 and TRBJ2-7, with a tentative D call TRBD2 (6 bases). Germline V gene data show CDR1 as MNHNS and CDR2 as SASEGT. Trimming shortened V by 3 bases and J by 6 bases, and 15 bases separated the two germline ends. The CDR3 contains 14 residues. The CDR3 DNA sequence: TGTGCCAGCAGTGACGGCAGGCTGCGGGGCGAGCAGTACTTC. It specifies CASSDGRLRGEQYF.

The chain employs TRBV5-1 and TRBJ2-6; D is ambiguous. Trimming cost V 1 base and J 0 bases, with 5 bases left between them. The V gene's germline CDR1 is SGHRS and CDR2 YFSETQ. CDR3 length: 15 residues. In DNA form, the CDR3 reads TGCGCCAGCAGCTTGACCGCCTCTGGGGCCAACGTCCTGACTTTC. Translating gives CASSLTASGANVLTF.

The CDR3 nucleotides are TGTGCCAGCAGCTTACGACGCAAGGCCGGAGGAGGGACAGATACGCAGTATTTT. Its protein is CASSLRRKAGGGTDTQYF. The V and J genes are TRBV7-6 and TRBJ2-3, with D possibly matching TRBD2 (6 bases). The CDR3 covers 18 residues. The V end lost 2 bases, the J end lost 3 bases, and 21 bases lay between the germline ends. CDR1 is SGHVS, CDR2 FNYEAQ, per germline.

The chain joins TRBV9 to TRBJ1-6, with 7 positions matching TRBD1. CDR3 size: 17 residues. The ends lost 0 bases at V and 6 bases at J; junction bases unmatched: 9. Germline V lookup: CDR1 SGDLS, CDR2 YYNGEE. Here the CDR3 DNA reads TGTGCCAGCAGCGTAGGGCTGACCAGGGGGAGTAATTCACCCCTCCACTTT. Translated: CASSVGLTRGSNSPLHF.

The chain combines TRBV3-1 (or the pseudogene TRBV3-2) with TRBJ2-7; no firm D call. V was pared by 4 bases and J by 7 bases, with 11 bases between. Germline V lookup: CDR1 LGHDT, CDR2 YNNKEL (reference sequence). This CDR3 contains 12 residues. This CDR3 is CASSLGPGEQYF. DNA for the CDR3: TGTGCCAGCAGCCTAGGTCCCGGAGAGCAGTACTTC.

The chain couples TRBV7-8 to TRBJ2-1; 11 bases line up with TRBD2. The V gene's germline CDR1 is SGHVS and CDR2 FQNEAQ. The CDR3 has 18 residues. V gave up 4 bases and J gave up 6 bases; unmatched junction bases: 14. The CDR3 spells CASSSTGLAEITGNEQFF. DNA of the CDR3: TGTGCCAGCAGCTCCACGGGACTAGCGGAAATAACAGGCAATGAGCAGTTCTTC.

This chain joins TRBV25-1 and TRBJ1-1; D unclear. In germline, CDR1 is MGHDK, CDR2 SYGVNS. The CDR3 sequence is 15 residues long. This CDR3 is CVAHRVIGYAMVAFF. In DNA form, the CDR3 reads TGTGTCGCCCATCGGGTCATAGGGTATGCTATGGTAGCTTTCTTT.

The J gene is TRBJ2-7, the V gene TRBV6-5; 7 bases fit TRBD1. CDR1 is MNHEY and CDR2 is SVGAGI in the germline V gene. The V segment lost 6 bases and the J segment 6 bases; nucleotides outside the gene matches: 8. This CDR3 has 13 residues. The CDR3 sequence: CASRAPRGLEQYF. In DNA, the CDR3 is TGTGCCAGCAGGGCCCCGAGGGGGCTCGAGCAGTACTTC.

This clone was detected only a few times. The chain employs TRBV2 and TRBJ2-7, with unresolved D. CDR3 size: 11 residues. Germline-derived CDR1 and CDR2 are SNHLY and FYNNEI. V shed 4 bases and J shed 6 bases, with 7 bases lying between them. The CDR3 bases are TGTGCCAGCAGTGGCTTGGGCGAGCAGTACTTC. This translates into CASSGLGEQYF. The full variable domain, with the rest looked up from reference TRBV2 and TRBJ2-7, is EPEVTQTPSHQVTQMGQEVILRCVPISNHLYFYWYRQILGQKVEFLVSFYNNEISEKSEIFDDQFSVERPDGSNFTLKIRSTKLEDSAMYFCASSGLGEQYFGPGTRLTVT.

This chain uses TRBV10-1 with TRBJ1-3; unclear D gene. V was shortened by 1 base and J by 4 bases, with 17 bases between the two germline ends. Germline V gene lookup returns CDR1 WNHNN and CDR2 SYGVQD (reference sequence). This CDR3 region has 17 residues. The CDR3 DNA reads as TGCGCCAGCAGTGAGTGGGGTGCAGGACGAAACGGAAACACCATATATTTT. It codes for CASSEWGAGRNGNTIYF.

The chain recombines TRBV12-3 or TRBV12-4 with TRBJ1-4, with D possibly TRBD1 on 5 matching bases. The length of the CDR3 is 13 residues. V was pared by 6 bases and J by 1 base, with 6 bases between. The CDR3 loop is CASSQGTNEKLFF. The CDR3 DNA reads TGTGCCAGCAGCCAGGGAACTAATGAAAAACTGTTTTTT.

V usage is TRBV3-1 (or the pseudogene TRBV3-2) and J usage is TRBJ2-1; D might be TRBD1 (6 bases). V shed 9 bases and J shed 4 bases, with 13 bases lying between them. Germline CDR1 and CDR2: LGHDT and YNNKEL (reference sequence). There are 13 residues in the CDR3. CDR3 in DNA: TGTGCCAGTTCCGGGACACTATACAATGAGCAGTTCTTC. Its translation is CASSGTLYNEQFF.

This clone appeared once. The V call is TRBV7-3, the J call TRBJ2-7; the D gene is possibly TRBD2 (5 bases). Germline V gives CDR1 SGHTA, CDR2 FQGTGA. This CDR3 is built from 15 residues. V lost 6 bases, J lost 5 bases, and 20 bases lay in between. CDR3 sequence: CASRATGSPGNEQYF. The CDR3 DNA is TGTGCCAGCAGGGCAACGGGGTCGCCTGGTAACGAGCAGTACTTC.

The genes are TRBV2 and TRBJ2-7, with a tentative D call TRBD1 (6 bases). The CDR3 is 12 amino acids. V was trimmed by 6 bases and J by 2 bases, leaving 8 bases between them. Germline V gene data show CDR1 as SNHLY and CDR2 as FYNNEI. The CDR3 protein is CASRQGPYEQYF. The DNA of the CDR3 is TGTGCCAGCAGACAGGGTCCCTACGAGCAGTACTTC. Looking up the rest from reference TRBV2 and TRBJ2-7 gives the full variable domain: EPEVTQTPSHQVTQMGQEVILRCVPISNHLYFYWYRQILGQKVEFLVSFYNNEISEKSEIFDDQFSVERPDGSNFTLKIRSTKLEDSAMYFCASRQGPYEQYFGPGTRLTVT.

The chain has TRBV10-2 and TRBJ2-5; D is perhaps TRBD1 or TRBD2 (5 bases each). CDR3 size: 15 residues. CDR1 and CDR2 from the germline V gene are WSHSY and SAAADI. The germline V and J ends were trimmed by 4 bases and 4 bases, with 16 bases remaining between them. For the CDR3, the DNA is TGCGCCAGCAGTGTCGGGACGCTGGGCCCAGAGACCCAGTACTTC. Amino acid sequence: CASSVGTLGPETQYF.

V usage is TRBV5-1 and J usage is TRBJ2-3, with D perhaps TRBD2 (6 bases). Germline CDR1 SGHRS, CDR2 YFSETQ. The CDR3 consists of 15 residues. V was cut by 4 bases and J by 4 bases, with 16 bases left in between. In DNA form, the CDR3 reads TGCGCCAGCAGCCAAAACGGGGGAGGCGCAGATACGCAGTATTTT. Translation: CASSQNGGGADTQYF.

The rearrangement uses TRBV27 and TRBJ2-2; D is ambiguous. Trimming removed 2 bases from V and 6 bases from J, with 7 bases in between. The germline V gene encodes CDR1 MNHEY and CDR2 SMNVEV (reference sequence). CDR3 length equals 13 residues. This CDR3 reads CASSLGWAGELFF. In nucleotides, the CDR3 is TGTGCCAGCAGTTTAGGGTGGGCCGGGGAGCTGTTTTTT.

This clone was counted only a few times. The chain links TRBV12-3 or TRBV12-4 to TRBJ1-1, with D unresolved. The V and J ends lost 6 bases and 2 bases respectively, with 7 bases between them. The CDR3 is 12 residues long. The CDR3 protein is CASSPLNTEAFF. For the CDR3, the DNA is TGTGCCAGCAGCCCCCTCAACACTGAAGCTTTCTTT.